This T cell receptor beta chain was documented in a study of intratumoral heterogeneity in liver cancer. Assay: immunoSEQ multiplex PCR; the TCRdb copy retains only in-frame clones and omits some. Of approximately 20,000 clones in the sample, around 78% are singletons; the top ten hold roughly 17%. The V gene's germline CDR1 is DFQATT and CDR2 SNEGSKA (reference sequence). This CDR3 is 16 amino acids long. The ends lost 3 bases at V and 5 bases at J; junction bases unmatched: 9. V and J are TRBV20-1 and TRBJ2-1, with 11 bases fitting TRBD1. The TCR originated in a woman in her seventies with hepatocellular carcinoma. The specimen comprised tumor-adjacent normal tissue, sampled before any cancer treatment. The DNA of the CDR3 is TGCAGTGCTAGTTCGGTTGGGACAGGGGGGAACAATGAGCAGTTCTTC. Protein: CSASSVGTGGNNEQFF.